The 29 T cell receptor beta chains below were found in one sample sequenced in a study of CD8 T cells in Susac syndrome. It was with random hexamers that roughly 0.5 to 1 ug RNA was reverse transcribed. TCRdb reanalysed the immunoSEQ multiplex PCR reads using MiXCR and keeps one entry per CDR3 protein. The table records 130,000 to 150,000 distinct CDR3 sequences, 94% of them present only once. Sequences were obtained from CD8+ T cells from PBMCs. The receptor source for this set is a human donor in good health.

The chain employs TRBV30 and TRBJ2-2; no clear D. V was cut by 0 bases and J by 1 base, with 6 bases left in between. Germline lookup yields CDR1 GTSNPN and CDR2 SVGIG (reference sequence). The CDR3 contains 14 residues. The CDR3 DNA sequence: TGTGCCTGGAGTGTACTTGGGAACACCGGGGAGCTGTTTTTT. Its protein is CAWSVLGNTGELFF.

This rearrangement joins TRBV27 to TRBJ1-5; D is possibly TRBD1 (5 bases). Looked up from germline, CDR1 is MNHEY and CDR2 is SMNVEV (reference sequence). V lost 4 bases to trimming and J lost 4 bases, with 8 bases between them. This CDR3 comprises 13 residues. The DNA of the CDR3 is TGTGCCAGCAGTTGGGGGGTGAATCAGCCCCAGCATTTT. Its translation: CASSWGVNQPQHF.

The V call is TRBV29-1, the J call TRBJ2-3; 11 bases agree with TRBD2. The CDR3 covers 16 residues. The trim removed 5 bases at V and 2 bases at J, leaving 9 bases unmatched. Germline values: CDR1 SQVTM, CDR2 ANQGSEA. This CDR3 reads CSVSPIAGGFTDTQYF. The CDR3 DNA is TGCAGCGTTTCCCCTATAGCGGGAGGGTTCACAGATACGCAGTATTTT.

The CDR3 reads CASSLAGDNSYNEQFF. CDR3 nucleotides: TGTGCCAGCAGTCTAGCGGGAGACAACTCCTACAATGAGCAGTTCTTC. The rearrangement links TRBV6-2 or TRBV6-3 to TRBJ2-1; 10 nucleotides align to TRBD2. Germline trimming cut 5 bases from V and 0 bases from J; bases unmatched to any gene: 4. CDR1 is MNHEY, CDR2 SVGEGT, per germline. The CDR3 is 16 amino acids.

The chain uses TRBV2 and TRBJ2-3, with 9 bases matching TRBD2. The V segment lost 4 bases and the J segment 4 bases; nucleotides outside the gene matches: 3. CDR1 and CDR2 from the germline V gene are SNHLY and FYNNEI. The length of the CDR3 is 14 residues. CDR3 amino acids: CASSGKREADTQYF. The DNA for the CDR3 is TGTGCCAGCAGTGGGAAGCGGGAGGCAGATACGCAGTATTTT. Complete variable domain (other parts from reference TRBV2 and TRBJ2-3): EPEVTQTPSHQVTQMGQEVILRCVPISNHLYFYWYRQILGQKVEFLVSFYNNEISEKSEIFDDQFSVERPDGSNFTLKIRSTKLEDSAMYFCASSGKREADTQYFGPGTRLTVL.

The rearrangement joins TRBV20-1 to TRBJ2-7; TRBD1 is a possible D gene (6 bases). Trimming stripped 6 bases from V and 3 bases from J, with 15 bases between. The CDR3 spans 13 residues. Germline CDR1 reads DFQATT; CDR2 reads SNEGSKA (reference sequence). The CDR3 loop is CSAPTGISYEQYF. The CDR3 coding sequence is TGCAGTGCCCCGACAGGAATTAGCTACGAGCAGTACTTC.

This rearrangement joins TRBV7-8 to TRBJ2-5, with D possibly TRBD2 on 6 matching bases. CDR1 and CDR2 (germline): SGHVS, FQNEAQ. V was trimmed by 5 bases and J by 3 bases, leaving 13 bases between them. The CDR3 runs 14 residues. The CDR3 sequence: CASSPLASEETQYF. DNA for the CDR3: TGTGCCAGCAGCCCCCTAGCGTCCGAAGAGACCCAGTACTTC.

The chain employs TRBV7-2 and TRBJ2-3; unclear D gene. V lost 5 bases and J lost 6, with 9 bases in between. Germline V CDR1 and CDR2: SGHTA, FQGNSA. There are 12 residues in the CDR3. The CDR3 protein is CASSLSADTQYF. In DNA form, the CDR3 reads TGTGCCAGCAGCCTATCGGCGGATACGCAGTATTTT.

CDR3 amino acids: CASSFIGAGDEQFF. The CDR3 DNA reads TGTGCCAGCAGTTTCATAGGAGCGGGAGATGAGCAGTTCTTC. The chain employs TRBV27 and TRBJ2-1; 8 bases align to TRBD2. Trimming took 3 bases from V and 8 from J; bases not matched to a gene: 6. The CDR3 contains 14 residues. Germline V gene sequence: CDR1 MNHEY, CDR2 SMNVEV (reference sequence).

The V and J genes are TRBV20-1 and TRBJ2-1, with 8 bases aligning to TRBD2. V lost 3 bases and J lost 4; bases outside the gene matches: 17. The CDR3 covers 18 residues. The germline gives CDR1 DFQATT, CDR2 SNEGSKA (reference sequence). CDR3 protein: CSARDTSGGLNPYNEQFF. The CDR3 DNA sequence: TGCAGTGCTAGGGATACTAGCGGAGGACTAAATCCGTACAATGAGCAGTTCTTC.

This clonotype was observed once. The CDR3 region is CAWSVLGMDEQYF. CDR3 DNA: TGTGCCTGGAGTGTTCTCGGGATGGACGAGCAGTACTTC. The chain has TRBV30 and TRBJ2-7; possible D gene TRBD2, 5 bases. Trimming cost V 0 bases and J 5 bases, with 11 bases left between them. The germline V gene has CDR1 GTSNPN and CDR2 SVGIG (reference sequence). The CDR3 totals 13 residues.

This chain uses TRBV19 with TRBJ1-5; no clear D. Per germline, CDR1 LNHDA and CDR2 SQIVND (reference sequence). This CDR3 is built from 13 residues. Trimming removed 7 bases from V and 2 bases from J, with 9 bases in between. CDR3 nucleotides: TGTGCCAGTAAGCTAGTGGGCAATCAGCCCCAGCATTTT. Its translation: CASKLVGNQPQHF.

CDR3 amino acids: CASKYRGYYGYTF. The CDR3 DNA follows: TGTGCCAGCAAATACAGGGGCTATTATGGCTACACCTTC. The chain recombines TRBV6-2 or TRBV6-3 with TRBJ1-2; 7 bases align to TRBD1. V lost 7 bases, J lost 5 bases, and 7 bases stayed unmatched. Germline V gene data show CDR1 as MNHEY and CDR2 as SVGEGT. The CDR3 has 13 residues.

The J gene is TRBJ2-7, the V gene TRBV29-1, with a tentative D call TRBD2 (5 bases). V lost 4 bases, J lost 4 bases, and 17 bases lay in between. Germline assignment: CDR1 SQVTM and CDR2 ANQGSEA. CDR3 size: 14 residues. The CDR3 bases are TGCAGCGTTGTGGCCGGAGGCTTCGGGTACGAGCAGTACTTC. This encodes CSVVAGGFGYEQYF.

The chain employs TRBV27 and TRBJ2-1; D is unresolved. Germline loops: CDR1 MNHEY, CDR2 SMNVEV (reference sequence). Trimming shortened V by 6 bases and J by 6 bases, and 12 bases separated the two germline ends. This CDR3 spans 13 amino acids. CDR3 in amino acids: CASSPLDLNEQFF. CDR3 DNA sequence: TGTGCCAGCAGCCCGTTGGACCTCAATGAGCAGTTCTTC.

Here the CDR3 reads CASSLWTSGSNEQYF. The CDR3 DNA is TGTGCCAGCAGCTTATGGACTAGCGGGAGTAACGAGCAGTACTTC. V gene TRBV7-2 combines with J gene TRBJ2-7, with 13 bases lining up with TRBD2. The J segment lost 5 bases and the V segment lost 2 bases, leaving 3 bases of the junction unmatched. CDR3 length: 15 residues. The germline V gene encodes CDR1 SGHTA and CDR2 FQGNSA.

This chain connects TRBV7-9 to TRBJ2-7; D ambiguous. Germline lookup yields CDR1 SEHNR and CDR2 FQNEAQ (reference sequence). The V gene lost 4 bases and the J gene lost 1 base, with 11 bases spanning the gap. The CDR3 covers 14 residues. CDR3: CASSWVAPSYEQYF. In DNA form, the CDR3 reads TGTGCCAGCAGCTGGGTCGCTCCTTCCTACGAGCAGTACTTC.

This rearrangement joins TRBV6-1 to TRBJ1-2, with D hard to call. Germline lookup yields CDR1 MNHNS and CDR2 SASEGT. CDR3 size: 12 residues. V dropped 8 bases and J dropped 4 bases, with 11 bases sitting between them. The chain's CDR3 is CASVWASYGYTF. CDR3 DNA: TGTGCCAGCGTCTGGGCCTCCTATGGCTACACCTTC.

This chain uses TRBV7-2 with TRBJ2-3; perhaps TRBD2 as D (6 bases). Trimming shortened V by 2 bases and J by 5 bases, and 8 bases separated the two germline ends. The CDR3 is 13 residues long. Germline assignment: CDR1 SGHTA and CDR2 FQGNSA. The CDR3 spells CASSLISGDTQYF. CDR3 in DNA: TGTGCCAGCAGCTTAATTAGCGGAGATACGCAGTATTTT.

The count of this clonotype is one. This chain joins TRBV4-3 and TRBJ2-4; the match to TRBD2 covers 8 bases. This CDR3 spans 16 amino acids. Germline-derived CDR1 and CDR2 are LGHNA and YSLEER. Trimming cost V 0 bases and J 8 bases; bases outside gene matches: 9. The chain's CDR3 is CASSQELQAGEDIQYF. The CDR3 DNA is TGCGCCAGCAGCCAAGAACTCCAAGCGGGAGAGGACATTCAGTACTTC.

V gene TRBV27 combines with J gene TRBJ1-2; TRBD1 is a possible D gene (5 bases). The CDR3 is 15 residues long. Germline lookup yields CDR1 MNHEY and CDR2 SMNVEV (reference sequence). V was pared by 5 bases and J by 6 bases, with 19 bases between. CDR3 loop: CASSPTPGGMDGYTF. DNA for the CDR3: TGTGCCAGCAGTCCCACCCCTGGGGGGATGGATGGCTACACCTTC.

J is TRBJ2-2 and V is TRBV29-1; 7 bases fit TRBD1. J lost 1 base, V lost 7 bases, and 6 bases had no gene match. Per the germline V gene, CDR1 is SQVTM and CDR2 is ANQGSEA. The CDR3 length is 14 residues. This CDR3 reads CSAGRQGNTGELFF. The CDR3 DNA follows: TGCAGCGCCGGTCGACAGGGGAACACCGGGGAGCTGTTTTTT.

The chain carries TRBV20-1 and TRBJ2-1, with 14 positions matching TRBD2. Germline CDR1 DFQATT, CDR2 SNEGSKA (reference sequence). CDR3 size: 14 residues. J lost 5 bases, V lost 5 bases, and 2 bases had no gene match. The CDR3 bases are TGCAGTGCTGGGACTAGCGGGAGTCACAATGAGCAGTTCTTC. Protein sequence: CSAGTSGSHNEQFF.

This chain links TRBV18 with TRBJ2-1; 7 nucleotides align to TRBD1. The CDR3 contains 15 residues. Germline V lookup: CDR1 KGHSH, CDR2 LQKENI. Unmatched junction bases numbered 12, after V lost 6 bases and J lost 7 bases. CDR3 DNA sequence: TGTGCCAGCTCGCCCGGGACAGCGGTTCAAAATGAGCAGTTCTTC. This codes for CASSPGTAVQNEQFF.

The genes are TRBV9 and TRBJ1-5; D not certain. The CDR3 sequence is 13 residues long. The V end was cut by 2 bases, the J end by 2 bases, with 5 bases between. Germline CDR1 SGDLS, CDR2 YYNGEE. In DNA, the CDR3 is TGTGCCAGCAGCGTGTCCGGCAATCAGCCCCAGCATTTT. Translated, it gives CASSVSGNQPQHF.

The rearrangement uses TRBV6-5 and TRBJ2-1; no definite D call. V was trimmed by 0 bases and J by 10 bases, leaving 22 bases between them. CDR3 length: 17 residues. Germline lookup yields CDR1 MNHEY and CDR2 SVGAGI. CDR3 residues: CASSYSPRTISSGEQFF. CDR3 bases: TGTGCCAGCAGTTACTCCCCCCGAACAATAAGCTCAGGAGAGCAGTTCTTC.

The genes are TRBV11-3 and TRBJ2-1, with TRBD2 matching 7 bases. Trimming took 1 base from V and 8 from J; bases not matched to a gene: 2. The CDR3 contains 13 residues. Germline values: CDR1 SGHNT, CDR2 YENEEA. CDR3 region: CASSLGGSYEQFF. The DNA of the CDR3 is TGTGCCAGCAGCTTAGGCGGGAGTTATGAGCAGTTCTTC.

V is TRBV20-1 and J is TRBJ1-3; D unclear. The V gene lost 1 base and the J gene lost 1 base, with 2 bases spanning the gap. This CDR3 comprises 12 residues. Germline loops: CDR1 DFQATT, CDR2 SNEGSKA (reference sequence). The CDR3 DNA sequence: TGCAGTGCTAGAGGATCTGGAAACACCATATATTTT. It specifies CSARGSGNTIYF.

The J gene is TRBJ2-1, the V gene TRBV11-1; D is uncertain. V lost 4 bases to trimming and J lost 9 bases, with 13 bases between them. The CDR3 length is 13 residues. The germline V gene has CDR1 SGHAT and CDR2 FQDESV (reference sequence). CDR3 sequence: CASSSDGHSEQFF. The CDR3 DNA sequence: TGTGCCAGCAGCTCGGACGGTCACAGTGAGCAGTTCTTC.